The 23 T cell receptor beta chains below were found in one sample sequenced in a study of T cell responses to AZD1222 COVID-19 vaccine. Repertoires were generated with immunoSEQ multiplex PCR, while TCRdb's copy carries only in-frame clones and drops some. The sample includes under 150,000 clones, about 93% seen only once; the top ten take about 0.86%. Sequencing was performed on peripheral blood, taken on day 0 of AZD1222 vaccination. Every receptor here comes from an adult in good health.

V and J are TRBV7-8 and TRBJ1-1; the D is unclear. The CDR3 totals 14 residues. Germline assignment: CDR1 SGHVS and CDR2 FQNEAQ. Trimming stripped 1 base from V and 6 bases from J, with 12 bases between. The CDR3 reads CASSLVAGYAEAFF. CDR3 DNA sequence: TGTGCCAGCAGCTTAGTGGCAGGCTACGCTGAAGCTTTCTTT.

The CDR3 reads CASSRAGSNEKLFF. In DNA, the CDR3 is TGTGCCAGCAGCCGTGCAGGGTCTAATGAAAAACTGTTTTTT. The chain recombines TRBV2 with TRBJ1-4; possibly TRBD1 for D (5 bases). This CDR3 has 14 residues. CDR1 and CDR2 from the germline V gene are SNHLY and FYNNEI. With 6 bases removed from V and 3 bases from J, the gap between germline ends came to 11 bases.

Concerning this clone itself: Other nucleotide sequences from this sample produce the same CDR3. The chain uses TRBV6-5 and TRBJ1-1; D gene ambiguous. CDR3 length equals 14 residues. Trimming left V 0 bases short and J 0 bases short, with 5 bases between. Germline-derived CDR1 and CDR2 are MNHEY and SVGAGI. CDR3 sequence reads: CASSYSILNTEAFF. DNA of the CDR3: TGTGCCAGCAGTTACTCGATATTGAACACTGAAGCTTTCTTT.

The rearrangement joins TRBV2 to TRBJ1-5; a weak D match, TRBD1 (6 bases). Looked up from germline, CDR1 is SNHLY and CDR2 is FYNNEI. CDR3 length: 14 residues. The V end lost 5 bases, the J end lost 0 bases, and 8 bases lay between the germline ends. CDR3 DNA sequence: TGTGCCAGCAGTCGGACAGATAGCAATCAGCCCCAGCATTTT. This translates into CASSRTDSNQPQHF.

This chain connects TRBV30 to TRBJ1-4; tentatively, D is TRBD1 (5 bases). Germline values: CDR1 GTSNPN, CDR2 SVGIG (reference sequence). The V end lost 2 bases, the J end lost 8 bases, and 18 bases lay between the germline ends. The CDR3 loop spans 15 amino acids. The CDR3 coding sequence is TGTGCCTGGAGTACCGGGACGGCCCTTAGGGAAAAACTGTTTTTT. It is translated as CAWSTGTALREKLFF.

In its sample, this clone was seen a few times. This sequence joins TRBV7-8 and TRBJ1-2; D unclear. CDR3 length: 13 residues. Per germline, CDR1 SGHVS and CDR2 FQNEAQ. V was shortened by 2 bases and J by 10 bases, with 14 bases between the two germline ends. As DNA, the CDR3 is TGTGCCAGCAGCTTACGGCACCCAAGAGTCTACACCTTC. This translates into CASSLRHPRVYTF.

The chain combines TRBV2 with TRBJ2-3, with a tentative D call TRBD1 (6 bases). The CDR3 sequence is 19 residues long. Germline CDR1 reads SNHLY; CDR2 reads FYNNEI. V lost 5 bases to trimming and J lost 0 bases, with 24 bases between them. DNA of the CDR3: TGTGCCAGCAGTCGACCCCGCGCCAGACAGGTTACTAGCACAGATACGCAGTATTTT. Protein: CASSRPRARQVTSTDTQYF.

V is TRBV2 and J is TRBJ1-3; no reliable D call. CDR3 length equals 15 residues. Trimming pared 3 bases from V and 5 bases from J, leaving 14 bases between. Germline loops: CDR1 SNHLY, CDR2 FYNNEI. CDR3 loop: CASSDSGRGRNTIYF. In DNA form, the CDR3 reads TGTGCCAGCAGTGACAGCGGGCGGGGAAGAAACACCATATATTTT.

This clone showed up just once. Other DNA sequences of this sample code for an identical CDR3. V usage is TRBV6-5 and J usage is TRBJ2-7; tentatively, D is TRBD1 or TRBD2 (6 bases each). The CDR3 extends over 15 amino acids. V gave up 2 bases and J gave up 4 bases, with 15 bases separating them. Germline CDR1 and CDR2: MNHEY and SVGAGI. The CDR3 DNA follows: TGTGCCAGCAGTTACGCCGGGGGCACTGGATACGAGCAGTACTTC. Its translation: CASSYAGGTGYEQYF.

The CDR3 loop is CSAEGQGANYGYTF. DNA for the CDR3: TGCAGCGCTGAGGGACAGGGGGCTAACTATGGCTACACCTTC. The J gene is TRBJ1-2, the V gene TRBV29-1; 11 positions agree with TRBD1. The germline gives CDR1 SQVTM, CDR2 ANQGSEA. The CDR3 loop spans 14 amino acids. V gave up 7 bases and J gave up 0 bases; unmatched junction bases: 4.

The chain carries TRBV13 and TRBJ1-2; D call uncertain. The CDR3 has 15 amino acids. Germline CDR1 reads PRHDT; CDR2 reads FYEKMQ (reference sequence). Trimming cost V 4 bases and J 4 bases, with 16 bases left between them. DNA of the CDR3: TGTGCCAGCAGCTCACATCTAACCCCTCGCTATGGCTACACCTTC. Translating gives CASSSHLTPRYGYTF.

V gene TRBV2 combines with J gene TRBJ2-2, with TRBD1 matching over 9 bases. The CDR3 runs 17 residues. Germline V gene lookup returns CDR1 SNHLY and CDR2 FYNNEI. The ends lost 5 bases at V and 0 bases at J; junction bases unmatched: 7. CDR3 DNA: TGTGCCAGCAGTAGGGACAGGGTAGTCTCGAACACCGGGGAGCTGTTTTTT. Amino acids: CASSRDRVVSNTGELFF.

The chain uses TRBV6-5 and TRBJ1-2; 7 bases are shared with TRBD1. This CDR3 spans 13 amino acids. Losses at the gene ends were 6 bases for V and 4 bases for J; bases not matched to a gene: 5. The germline V gene encodes CDR1 MNHEY and CDR2 SVGAGI. This CDR3 reads CASSVQGSYGYTF. CDR3 nucleotides: TGTGCCAGCAGCGTACAGGGGTCCTATGGCTACACCTTC.

The genes are TRBV27 and TRBJ2-7, with 9 bases matching TRBD1. V was pared by 5 bases and J by 5 bases, with 10 bases of the junction left unmatched. The germline V gene encodes CDR1 MNHEY and CDR2 SMNVEV (reference sequence). The CDR3 consists of 15 residues. DNA for the CDR3: TGTGCCAGCAGTCCATGGGGGACAGGGAGCGACGAGCAGTACTTC. It encodes CASSPWGTGSDEQYF.

This chain uses TRBV10-2 with TRBJ1-1; TRBD1 is a possible D gene (5 bases). Trimming removed 8 bases from V and 4 bases from J, with 11 bases in between. Germline CDR1 is WSHSY and CDR2 is SAAADI. This CDR3 is built from 12 residues. The chain's CDR3 is CASRVGTTEAFF. The CDR3, as DNA: TGCGCCAGCCGGGTAGGGACCACTGAAGCTTTCTTT.

The count of this clone is one. This rearrangement joins TRBV7-8 to TRBJ2-3; the match to TRBD1 covers 11 bases. Germline assignment: CDR1 SGHVS and CDR2 FQNEAQ. V trimming: 5 bases; J trimming: 3 bases; junction bases outside the gene matches: 7. The CDR3 is made up of 16 amino acids. CDR3: CASSLGQGEVTDTQYF. The CDR3 nucleotides are TGTGCCAGCAGCCTGGGACAGGGGGAAGTAACAGATACGCAGTATTTT.

The chain has TRBV10-3 and TRBJ1-2, with 8 nucleotides matching TRBD1. The germline gives CDR1 ENHRY, CDR2 SYGVKD. The CDR3 covers 16 residues. V was clipped by 6 bases and J by 6 bases; unmatched bases: 15. The CDR3 loop reads CAIRSEWTGKVNGYTF. CDR3 bases: TGTGCCATCAGATCCGAATGGACAGGGAAAGTGAATGGCTACACCTTC.

This chain uses TRBV5-4 with TRBJ2-7; TRBD1 or TRBD2 may be the D gene (6 bases each). V gave up 4 bases and J gave up 2 bases, with 10 bases separating them. Germline CDR1 reads SGHNT; CDR2 reads YYREEE (reference sequence). There are 13 residues in the CDR3. CDR3 sequence (DNA): TGTGCCAGCAGCCTCGGGGGCCCCTACGAGCAGTACTTC. This gives the protein CASSLGGPYEQYF. The entire variable domain, with the rest obtained from reference TRBV5-4 and TRBJ2-7, is as follows: ETGVTQSPTHLIKTRGQQVTLRCSSQSGHNTVSWYQQALGQGPQFIFQYYREEENGRGNFPPRFSGLQFPNYSSELNVNALELDDSALYLCASSLGGPYEQYFGPGTRLTVT.

V and J are TRBV19 and TRBJ1-4; tentatively, D is TRBD1 (5 bases). Germline values: CDR1 LNHDA, CDR2 SQIVND (reference sequence). The CDR3 has 13 amino acids. V lost 6 bases to trimming and J lost 8 bases, with 13 bases between them. The CDR3 here is CASSPVTDEKLFF. Here the CDR3 DNA reads TGTGCCAGTAGCCCGGTGACAGACGAAAAACTGTTTTTT.

The chain has TRBV18 and TRBJ2-7; maybe TRBD1 (6 bases). Per germline, CDR1 KGHSH and CDR2 LQKENI. The CDR3 has 13 residues. The V gene lost 6 bases and the J gene lost 3 bases, with 12 bases spanning the gap. Written as DNA, the CDR3 is TGTGCCAGCTCGTTGGACAGACACTACGAGCAGTACTTC. As protein: CASSLDRHYEQYF.

This chain uses TRBV6-5 with TRBJ1-5; D unclear. Germline loops: CDR1 MNHEY, CDR2 SVGAGI. CDR3 length: 15 amino acids. V shed 8 bases and J shed 6 bases, with 20 bases lying between them. The CDR3 DNA is TGTGCCAGCCATTACCTGGCAGGTTTAAGTCAGCCCCAGCATTTT. Translating gives CASHYLAGLSQPQHF.

The chain uses TRBV7-6 and TRBJ1-5, with a tentative D call TRBD1 (5 bases). This CDR3 spans 15 amino acids. V lost 0 bases and J 3 bases, leaving 9 bases between the germline ends. CDR1 SGHVS and CDR2 FNYEAQ come from the germline V gene. CDR3 DNA: TGTGCCAGCAGCTTAGCCCCGGGGCACAATCAGCCCCAGCATTTT. It yields the protein CASSLAPGHNQPQHF. Combining the CDR3 with reference TRBV7-6 and TRBJ1-5 gives the whole variable domain GAGVSQSPRYKVTKRGQDVALRCDPISGHVSLYWYRQALGQGPEFLTYFNYEAQQDKSGLPNDRFSAERPEGSISTLTIQRTEQRDSAMYRCASSLAPGHNQPQHFGDGTRLSIL.

This rearrangement joins TRBV23-1 to TRBJ2-4; TRBD1 matches 11 bases. TRBV23-1 is given ORF status, its function remaining uncertain. Trimming removed 7 bases from V and 2 bases from J; junction bases left unmatched: 16. This CDR3 spans 19 amino acids. DNA for the CDR3: TGCGCCAGCATTTTTCACCGGGACAGGGGGGGTTCCACCAAAAACATTCAGTACTTC. The encoded protein is CASIFHRDRGGSTKNIQYF.